This T cell receptor (beta chain) was sequenced in a study of T cell responses to AZD1222 COVID-19 vaccine. About the research overall: Pooling was applied to second doses at about 4 or about 12 weeks.

The method was immunoSEQ multiplex PCR; TCRdb's version includes in-frame clones alone and lacks a portion of them. In the table there are about 97,000 clones, more than 70% of which are singletons. As regards this clone: What it binds is unknown.

Per germline, CDR1 SGHRS and CDR2 YFSETQ. The CDR3 has 13 residues. The V and J ends lost 0 bases and 6 bases respectively, with 9 bases between them. General study results and limits: Mostly white British, mostly female donors; authors suggested clonal diversity may be underestimated. Increased Spike-specific TCR breadth and depth were observed after two AZD1222 doses.

The chain carries TRBV5-1 and TRBJ1-2; D is uncertain. The sample consisted of peripheral blood, taken on day 0 of AZD1222 vaccination. The TCR sequence derives from an adult in good health. The CDR3 here is CASSLGSRHGYTF. The CDR3 DNA reads TGCGCCAGCAGCTTGGGGTCAAGGCATGGCTACACCTTC.